This TCR beta chain was sequenced in a study of control samples from healthy donors and cancer patients. V shed 0 bases and J shed 8 bases, with 6 bases lying between them. CDR1 and CDR2 from the germline V gene are LNHNV and YYDKDF (reference sequence). The length of the CDR3 is 12 residues. Profiling relied on immunoSEQ multiplex PCR, and the TCRdb table lists in-frame clones only, not all of them. Among around 250,000 clones listed, about 80% were seen once. The source of this sequence is an older woman with lung cancer. The J gene is TRBJ2-3, the V gene TRBV15; D remains ambiguous. Sequencing used PBMCs. CDR3 amino acids: CATSRDWSTQYF. The CDR3 nucleotides are TGTGCCACCAGCAGAGATTGGAGTACGCAGTATTTT.